The rows below give T cell receptor beta chains drawn from one sample of a study of cytomegalovirus exposure and HLA in healthy donors. Measured with immunoSEQ multiplex PCR; TCRdb has only the in-frame clones, and not every one. The sample records about 130,000 clones, around 74% being singletons. The specimen sequenced was PBMCs. All receptors derive from a man aged 40-50 years in good health and CMV-seropositive. CDR3s include the opening cysteine and the closing phenylalanine or tryptophan. D genes are given only for firm matches. Rows may omit the clone size; those that give it use once, few, many or a size class.

v_call: TRBV5-1
clone_size: once
j_call: TRBJ1-1
d_call: TRBD1
cdr3_aa: CASSPGQGYANTEAFF
cdr3_nt: TGCGCCAGCAGCCCGGGACAGGGTTACGCGAACACTGAAGCTTTCTTT

v_call: TRBV28
clone_size: -
j_call: TRBJ1-1
d_call: -
cdr3_aa: CATEGRDKKGEAFF
cdr3_nt: TGTGCCACCGAAGGGAGGGATAAAAAAGGTGAAGCTTTCTTT

v_call: TRBV5-1
clone_size: few
j_call: TRBJ2-3
d_call: -
cdr3_aa: CASSLAAGQDTQYF
cdr3_nt: TGCGCCAGCAGCTTGGCTGCTGGGCAGGATACGCAGTATTTT

v_call: TRBV7-6
clone_size: -
j_call: TRBJ2-6
d_call: -
cdr3_aa: CASRARSLAGANVLTF
cdr3_nt: TGTGCCAGCAGAGCGAGGAGTCTCGCTGGGGCCAACGTCCTGACTTTC

v_call: TRBV28
clone_size: -
j_call: TRBJ2-7
d_call: -
cdr3_aa: CASSFASGAEQYF
cdr3_nt: TGTGCCAGCAGTTTTGCAAGTGGGGCCGAGCAGTACTTC

v_call: TRBV6-5
clone_size: -
j_call: TRBJ2-1
d_call: TRBD2
cdr3_aa: CASSQTSGTYNEQFF
cdr3_nt: TGTGCCAGCAGTCAAACTAGCGGGACATACAATGAGCAGTTCTTC

v_call: TRBV30
clone_size: once
j_call: TRBJ1-3
d_call: -
cdr3_aa: CAWSWVFTGSGSGNTIYF
cdr3_nt: TGTGCCTGGAGTTGGGTCTTTACAGGTAGTGGCTCTGGAAACACCATATATTTT

v_call: TRBV5-6
clone_size: -
j_call: TRBJ2-5
d_call: -
cdr3_aa: CASSLRHPGQETQYF
cdr3_nt: TGTGCCAGCAGCTTGAGGCATCCGGGACAAGAGACCCAGTACTTC

v_call: TRBV19
clone_size: -
j_call: TRBJ2-2
d_call: TRBD2
cdr3_aa: CATSGITGLAGGSGELFF
cdr3_nt: TGTGCCACTTCCGGGATCACCGGACTAGCGGGAGGGTCCGGGGAGCTGTTTTTT

v_call: TRBV4-1
clone_size: -
j_call: TRBJ2-7
d_call: -
cdr3_aa: CASSQWAGQGNYEQYF
cdr3_nt: TGCGCCAGCAGCCAATGGGCTGGGCAGGGGAACTACGAGCAGTACTTC

v_call: TRBV29-1
clone_size: -
j_call: TRBJ2-5
d_call: TRBD1
cdr3_aa: CSVEPDRGRSETQYF
cdr3_nt: TGCAGCGTTGAACCCGACAGGGGGCGCAGTGAGACCCAGTACTTC

v_call: TRBV7-9
clone_size: -
j_call: TRBJ2-7
d_call: TRBD2
cdr3_aa: CASSLVVAGDQTYF
cdr3_nt: TGTGCCAGCAGCTTAGTGGTAGCGGGAGACCAGACGTACTTC

v_call: TRBV5-4
clone_size: -
j_call: TRBJ2-1
d_call: -
cdr3_aa: CASSGGTSKIQFF
cdr3_nt: TGTGCCAGCAGCGGGGGGACGAGCAAGATCCAGTTCTTC

v_call: TRBV19
clone_size: -
j_call: TRBJ2-2
d_call: TRBD1
cdr3_aa: CASRWGTANTGELFF
cdr3_nt: TGTGCCAGTAGATGGGGGACAGCGAACACCGGGGAGCTGTTTTTT

v_call: TRBV5-6
clone_size: -
j_call: TRBJ1-2
d_call: -
cdr3_aa: CASNLDRSYGYTF
cdr3_nt: TGTGCCAGCAACTTAGACAGGTCATATGGCTACACCTTC

v_call: TRBV6-1
clone_size: -
j_call: TRBJ1-1
d_call: TRBD1
cdr3_aa: CASRTDRGWSTEAFF
cdr3_nt: TGTGCCAGCAGAACGGACAGGGGGTGGAGCACTGAAGCTTTCTTT

v_call: TRBV11-2
clone_size: -
j_call: TRBJ2-2
d_call: TRBD2
cdr3_aa: CASSRQAGAHTGELFF
cdr3_nt: TGTGCCAGCAGCAGGCAAGCGGGGGCCCACACCGGGGAGCTGTTTTTT

v_call: TRBV11-3
clone_size: -
j_call: TRBJ2-2
d_call: TRBD2
cdr3_aa: CASSSIAGGYTGELFF
cdr3_nt: TGTGCCAGCAGCTCCATAGCGGGGGGATACACCGGGGAGCTGTTTTTT

v_call: TRBV5-6
clone_size: -
j_call: TRBJ2-7
d_call: TRBD1
cdr3_aa: CASSLLVGRTGSSYEQYF
cdr3_nt: TGTGCCAGCAGCTTGTTAGTAGGCCGGACAGGGAGCTCCTACGAGCAGTACTTC

v_call: TRBV10-3
clone_size: -
j_call: TRBJ2-5
d_call: -
cdr3_aa: CAINRRVQETQYF
cdr3_nt: TGTGCCATCAACCGCAGGGTCCAAGAGACCCAGTACTTC

v_call: TRBV18
clone_size: once
j_call: TRBJ2-7
d_call: TRBD2
cdr3_aa: CASSPEGGGAYEQYF
cdr3_nt: TGTGCCAGCTCACCCGAAGGCGGGGGGGCCTACGAGCAGTACTTC

v_call: TRBV6-5
clone_size: once
j_call: TRBJ2-2
d_call: TRBD1
cdr3_aa: CASRRDRANTGELFF
cdr3_nt: TGTGCCAGCAGACGCGACAGGGCGAACACCGGGGAGCTGTTTTTT

v_call: TRBV27
clone_size: -
j_call: TRBJ1-5
d_call: TRBD1
cdr3_aa: CVSNRGGTNSNQPQHF
cdr3_nt: TGTGTCAGCAACAGGGGAGGCACTAATAGCAATCAGCCCCAGCATTTT

v_call: TRBV27
clone_size: once
j_call: TRBJ2-2
d_call: -
cdr3_aa: CASSLSWGEHTGELFF
cdr3_nt: TGTGCCAGCAGTTTATCGTGGGGGGAACACACCGGGGAGCTGTTTTTT

v_call: TRBV10-3
clone_size: once
j_call: TRBJ1-5
d_call: -
cdr3_aa: CAISESRGFIQPQHF
cdr3_nt: TGTGCCATCAGTGAGTCGAGGGGGTTCATCCAGCCCCAGCATTTT

v_call: TRBV19
clone_size: -
j_call: TRBJ1-5
d_call: TRBD1
cdr3_aa: CASSIVGQGYQPQHF
cdr3_nt: TGTGCCAGTAGTATCGTGGGACAGGGATATCAGCCCCAGCATTTT

v_call: TRBV7-9
clone_size: -
j_call: TRBJ1-1
d_call: -
cdr3_aa: CASSLAGEAFF
cdr3_nt: TGTGCCAGCAGCTTGGCGGGGGAAGCTTTCTTT

v_call: TRBV7-8
clone_size: -
j_call: TRBJ2-5
d_call: TRBD1
cdr3_aa: CASSTRQGATKTQYF
cdr3_nt: TGTGCCAGCAGCACCCGACAGGGGGCGACGAAGACCCAGTACTTC

v_call: TRBV18
clone_size: -
j_call: TRBJ2-3
d_call: -
cdr3_aa: CASSPDRIGTDTQYF
cdr3_nt: TGTGCCAGCTCACCCGACAGGATAGGCACAGATACGCAGTATTTT

v_call: TRBV10-1
clone_size: -
j_call: TRBJ2-3
d_call: TRBD1
cdr3_aa: CASSGQGATDTQYF
cdr3_nt: TGCGCCAGCAGTGGCCAGGGGGCCACAGATACGCAGTATTTT

v_call: TRBV29-1
clone_size: -
j_call: TRBJ1-5
d_call: TRBD1
cdr3_aa: CSVRTGGTNQPQHF
cdr3_nt: TGCAGCGTCAGGACAGGGGGGACCAATCAGCCCCAGCATTTT

v_call: TRBV10-3
clone_size: -
j_call: TRBJ2-3
d_call: -
cdr3_aa: CASRATDTQYF
cdr3_nt: TGTGCCTCCCGAGCCACAGATACGCAGTATTTT

v_call: TRBV6-1
clone_size: -
j_call: TRBJ1-4
d_call: -
cdr3_aa: CASSEDSLSTNEKLFF
cdr3_nt: TGTGCCAGCAGTGAAGACAGCCTATCAACTAATGAAAAACTGTTTTTT

v_call: TRBV7-7
clone_size: -
j_call: TRBJ2-1
d_call: -
cdr3_aa: CASSLSDNPSYNEQFF
cdr3_nt: TGTGCCAGCAGCCTGTCGGACAATCCCTCCTACAATGAGCAGTTCTTC

v_call: TRBV27
clone_size: -
j_call: TRBJ2-5
d_call: TRBD2
cdr3_aa: CASSLSMASGRQETQYF
cdr3_nt: TGTGCCAGCAGTTTATCGATGGCTAGCGGGAGACAAGAGACCCAGTACTTC

v_call: TRBV4-1
clone_size: few
j_call: TRBJ2-1
d_call: -
cdr3_aa: CASSVGWEVSSYNEQFF
cdr3_nt: TGCGCCAGCAGCGTGGGCTGGGAGGTTAGCTCCTACAATGAGCAGTTCTTC

v_call: TRBV19
clone_size: -
j_call: TRBJ2-1
d_call: -
cdr3_aa: CASSIPGNNEQFF
cdr3_nt: TGTGCCAGTAGTATCCCAGGGAACAATGAGCAGTTCTTC

v_call: TRBV15
clone_size: once
j_call: TRBJ1-2
d_call: -
cdr3_aa: CATSRDSPRTDPRGYTF
cdr3_nt: TGTGCCACCAGCAGAGATTCACCCCGGACAGATCCCCGTGGCTACACCTTC

v_call: TRBV6-5
clone_size: -
j_call: TRBJ1-2
d_call: -
cdr3_aa: CASSLTDNYGYTF
cdr3_nt: TGTGCCAGCAGTCTAACAGATAACTATGGCTACACCTTC

v_call: TRBV7-9
clone_size: few
j_call: TRBJ2-3
d_call: -
cdr3_aa: CASSPDSPGGDTQYF
cdr3_nt: TGTGCCAGCAGCCCGGACAGTCCGGGGGGCGATACGCAGTATTTT

v_call: TRBV2
clone_size: -
j_call: TRBJ2-3
d_call: TRBD2
cdr3_aa: CASLGGLSTDTQYF
cdr3_nt: TGTGCCTCCCTGGGAGGGCTTAGCACAGATACGCAGTATTTT

v_call: TRBV5-1
clone_size: -
j_call: TRBJ1-2
d_call: TRBD1
cdr3_aa: CASSLGDRPMLYGYTF
cdr3_nt: TGCGCCAGCAGCTTGGGGGACAGGCCAATGCTCTATGGCTACACCTTC

v_call: TRBV5-1
clone_size: -
j_call: TRBJ2-2
d_call: TRBD1
cdr3_aa: CASRYSGTGGTGELFF
cdr3_nt: TGCGCCAGCAGGTACTCCGGGACAGGGGGCACCGGGGAGCTGTTTTTT

v_call: TRBV29-1
clone_size: -
j_call: TRBJ2-1
d_call: -
cdr3_aa: CSVRYNEQFF
cdr3_nt: TGCAGCGTCCGGTACAATGAGCAGTTCTTC

v_call: TRBV6-5
clone_size: -
j_call: TRBJ2-2
d_call: -
cdr3_aa: CASSYLQGNTGELFF
cdr3_nt: TGTGCCAGCAGTTACTTACAGGGGAACACCGGGGAGCTGTTTTTT

v_call: TRBV5-1
clone_size: -
j_call: TRBJ2-1
d_call: TRBD1
cdr3_aa: CASSPLIGQVYNEQFF
cdr3_nt: TGCGCCAGCAGCCCACTTATAGGACAGGTCTACAATGAGCAGTTCTTC

v_call: TRBV27
clone_size: -
j_call: TRBJ2-7
d_call: TRBD2
cdr3_aa: CASSGDRRGNYEQYF
cdr3_nt: TGTGCCAGCAGTGGGGACCGGCGGGGGAACTACGAGCAGTACTTC

v_call: TRBV15
clone_size: -
j_call: TRBJ1-5
d_call: TRBD1
cdr3_aa: CATSAGGVTRPQHF
cdr3_nt: TGTGCCACCAGCGCAGGGGGCGTAACACGGCCCCAGCATTTT

v_call: TRBV29-1
clone_size: -
j_call: TRBJ2-7
d_call: -
cdr3_aa: CSVAASYEQYF
cdr3_nt: TGCAGCGTGGCCGCCTCCTACGAGCAGTACTTC

v_call: TRBV7-9
clone_size: few
j_call: TRBJ2-7
d_call: -
cdr3_aa: CASSLDRIGNEQYF
cdr3_nt: TGTGCCAGCAGCTTGGACAGAATCGGGAACGAGCAGTACTTC